This TCR beta chain stems from a study of blood T cell repertoires in COVID-19. As for the study in general: PBMCs, B-cell-depleted T cells, or T cells provided the cDNA or gDNA that made up the material.

This CDR3 region has 15 residues. Germline V gene sequence: CDR1 SGHAT, CDR2 FQNNGV. V lost 1 base, J lost 4 bases, and 4 bases stayed unmatched. This table comes from immunoSEQ multiplex PCR, and its TCRdb copy is limited to in-frame clones, with some not included. This sample has approximately 300,000 clones; around 86% occur once, and the top ten carry 1%. The specimen sequenced was peripheral blood. The J gene is TRBJ2-1, the V gene TRBV11-2; 7 bases line up with TRBD2. This sequence was found in a man aged 50 to 59 with active or convalescent COVID-19. This CDR3 is CASSLAGGGYNEQFF. For the CDR3, the DNA is TGTGCCAGCAGCTTAGCGGGGGGAGGTTACAATGAGCAGTTCTTC.